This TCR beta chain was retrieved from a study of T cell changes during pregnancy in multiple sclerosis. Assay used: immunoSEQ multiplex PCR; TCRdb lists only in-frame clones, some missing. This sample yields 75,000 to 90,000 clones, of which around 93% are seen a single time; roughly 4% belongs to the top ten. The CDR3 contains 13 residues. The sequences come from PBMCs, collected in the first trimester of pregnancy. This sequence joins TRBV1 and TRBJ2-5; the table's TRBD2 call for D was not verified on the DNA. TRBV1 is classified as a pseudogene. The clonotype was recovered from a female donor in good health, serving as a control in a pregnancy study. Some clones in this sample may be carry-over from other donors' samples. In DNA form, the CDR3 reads TGCACCAGCCCAGAGGCGGCCCAAGAGACCCAGTACTTC. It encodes CTSPEAAQETQYF.